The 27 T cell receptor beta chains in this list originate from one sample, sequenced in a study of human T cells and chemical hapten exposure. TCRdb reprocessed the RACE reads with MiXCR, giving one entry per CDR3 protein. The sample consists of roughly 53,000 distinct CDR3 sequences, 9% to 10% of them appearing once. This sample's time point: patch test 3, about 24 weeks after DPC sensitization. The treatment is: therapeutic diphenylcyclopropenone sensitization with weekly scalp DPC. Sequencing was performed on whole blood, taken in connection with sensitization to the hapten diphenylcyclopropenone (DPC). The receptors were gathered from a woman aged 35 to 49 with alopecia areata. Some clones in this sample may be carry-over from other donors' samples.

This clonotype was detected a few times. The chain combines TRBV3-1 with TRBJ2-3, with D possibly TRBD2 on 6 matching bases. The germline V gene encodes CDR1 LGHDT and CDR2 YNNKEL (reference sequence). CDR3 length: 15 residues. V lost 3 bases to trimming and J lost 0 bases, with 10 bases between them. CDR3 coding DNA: TGTGCCAGCAGCCAGGGGACTTCTAGCACAGATACGCAGTATTTT. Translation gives CASSQGTSSTDTQYF.

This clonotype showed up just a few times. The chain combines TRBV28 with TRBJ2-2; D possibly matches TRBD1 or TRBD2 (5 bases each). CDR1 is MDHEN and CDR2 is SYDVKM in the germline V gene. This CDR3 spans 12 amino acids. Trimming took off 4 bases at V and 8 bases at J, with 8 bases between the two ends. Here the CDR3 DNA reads TGTGCCAGCAGTTGGGGACCGGGGGAGCTGTTTTTT. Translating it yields CASSWGPGELFF. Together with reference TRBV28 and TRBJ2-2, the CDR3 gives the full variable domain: DVKVTQSSRYLVKRTGEKVFLECVQDMDHENMFWYRQDPGLGLRLIYFSYDVKMKEKGDIPEGYSVSREKKERFSLILESASTNQTSMYLCASSWGPGELFFGEGSRLTVL.

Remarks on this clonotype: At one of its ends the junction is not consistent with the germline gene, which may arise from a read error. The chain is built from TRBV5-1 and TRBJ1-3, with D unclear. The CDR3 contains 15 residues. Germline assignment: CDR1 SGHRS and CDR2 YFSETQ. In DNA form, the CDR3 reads TGCGCCAGCAGGTCAACAGCGCTCTCTAGAAACACCATATATTTT. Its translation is CASRSTALSRNTIYF.

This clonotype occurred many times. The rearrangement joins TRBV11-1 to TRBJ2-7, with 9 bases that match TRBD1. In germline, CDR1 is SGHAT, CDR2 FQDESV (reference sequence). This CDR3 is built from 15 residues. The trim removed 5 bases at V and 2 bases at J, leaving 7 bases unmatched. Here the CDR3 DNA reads TGTGCCAGCAGCGCTACCGGGACAGGGCCCTACGAGCAGTACTTC. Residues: CASSATGTGPYEQYF.

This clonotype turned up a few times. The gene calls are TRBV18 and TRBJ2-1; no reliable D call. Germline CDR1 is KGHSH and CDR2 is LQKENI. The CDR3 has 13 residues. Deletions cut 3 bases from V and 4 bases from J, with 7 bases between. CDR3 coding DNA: TGTGCCAGCTCACCTGGCACTTACAATGAGCAGTTCTTC. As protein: CASSPGTYNEQFF.

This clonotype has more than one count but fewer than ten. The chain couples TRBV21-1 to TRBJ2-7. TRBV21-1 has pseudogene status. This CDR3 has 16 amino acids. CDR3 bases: TGTGCCAGCAGCGGCCGAATTTCCTCGTACCAATACGAGCAGTACTTC. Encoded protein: CASSGRISSYQYEQYF.

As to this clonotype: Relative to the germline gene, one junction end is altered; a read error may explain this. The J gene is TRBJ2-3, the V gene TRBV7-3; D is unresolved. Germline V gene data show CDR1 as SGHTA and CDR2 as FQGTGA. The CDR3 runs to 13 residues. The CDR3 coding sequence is TGTGCCGGCAGCTTAGACAACGCAGATACGCAGTATTTT. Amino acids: CAGSLDNADTQYF.

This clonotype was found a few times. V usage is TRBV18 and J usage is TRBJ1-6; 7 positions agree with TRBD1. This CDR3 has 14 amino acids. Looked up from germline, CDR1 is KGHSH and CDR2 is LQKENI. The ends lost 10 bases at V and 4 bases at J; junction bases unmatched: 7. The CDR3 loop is CATRPGQYNSPLHF. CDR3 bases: TGTGCCACTCGACCGGGACAGTATAATTCACCCCTCCACTTT.

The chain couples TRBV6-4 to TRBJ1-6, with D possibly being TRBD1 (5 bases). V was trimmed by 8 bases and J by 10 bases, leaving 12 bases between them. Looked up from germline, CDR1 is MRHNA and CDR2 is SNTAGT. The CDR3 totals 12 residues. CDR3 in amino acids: CASGNGGSPLHF. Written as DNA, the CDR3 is TGTGCCAGCGGGAACGGGGGGTCACCCCTCCACTTT.

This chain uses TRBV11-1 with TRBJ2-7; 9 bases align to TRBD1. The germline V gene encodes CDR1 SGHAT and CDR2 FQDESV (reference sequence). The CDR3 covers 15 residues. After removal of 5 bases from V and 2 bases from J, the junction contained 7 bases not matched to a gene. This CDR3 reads CASSPGQGFPYEQYF. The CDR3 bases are TGTGCCAGCAGCCCCGGACAGGGGTTTCCCTACGAGCAGTACTTC.

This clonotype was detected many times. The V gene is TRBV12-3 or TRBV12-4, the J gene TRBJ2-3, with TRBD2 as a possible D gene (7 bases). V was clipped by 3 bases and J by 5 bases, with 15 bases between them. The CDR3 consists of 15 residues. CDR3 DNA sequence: TGTGCCAGCAGTTTTCCCCCCGGGGGGCAAGATACGCAGTATTTT. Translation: CASSFPPGGQDTQYF.

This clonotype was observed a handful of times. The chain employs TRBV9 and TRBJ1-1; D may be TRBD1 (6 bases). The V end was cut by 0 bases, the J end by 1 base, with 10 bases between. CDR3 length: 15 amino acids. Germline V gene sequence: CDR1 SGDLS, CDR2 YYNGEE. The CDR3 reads CASSVELRGNTEAFF. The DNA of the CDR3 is TGTGCCAGCAGCGTAGAACTCAGGGGGAACACTGAAGCTTTCTTT.

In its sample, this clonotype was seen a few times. CDR3 sequence reads: CASTGGAERNTQYF. The CDR3 DNA follows: TGTGCCAGCACAGGGGGCGCTGAGAGGAATACGCAGTATTTT. The chain has TRBV6-1 and TRBJ2-3, with TRBD1 matching 8 bases. With V trimmed by 7 bases and J by 7 bases, 10 bases remained unmatched. This CDR3 contains 14 residues. Germline V gene data show CDR1 as MNHNS and CDR2 as SASEGT.

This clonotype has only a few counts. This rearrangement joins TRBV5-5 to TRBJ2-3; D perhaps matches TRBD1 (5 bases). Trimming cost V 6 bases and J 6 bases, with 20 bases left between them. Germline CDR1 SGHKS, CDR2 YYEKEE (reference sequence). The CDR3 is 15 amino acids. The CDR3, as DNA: TGTGCCAGCACCTGGCTTTTAGGGGTTTGGGATACGCAGTATTTT. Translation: CASTWLLGVWDTQYF.

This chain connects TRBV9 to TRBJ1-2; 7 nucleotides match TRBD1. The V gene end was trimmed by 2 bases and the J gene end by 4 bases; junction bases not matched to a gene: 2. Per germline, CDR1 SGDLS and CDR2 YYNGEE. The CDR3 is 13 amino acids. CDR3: CASSVGQTYGYTF. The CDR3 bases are TGTGCCAGCAGCGTGGGACAGACCTATGGCTACACCTTC. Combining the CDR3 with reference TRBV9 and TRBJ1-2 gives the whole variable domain DSGVTQTPKHLITATGQRVTLRCSPRSGDLSVYWYQQSLDQGLQFLIQYYNGEERAKGNILERFSAQQFPDLHSELNLSSLELGDSALYFCASSVGQTYGYTFGSGTRLTVV.

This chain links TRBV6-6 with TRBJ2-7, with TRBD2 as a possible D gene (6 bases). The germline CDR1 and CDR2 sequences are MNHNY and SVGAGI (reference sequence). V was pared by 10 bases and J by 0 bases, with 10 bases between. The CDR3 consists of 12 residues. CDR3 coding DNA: TGTGCCACCGCGGGACCCTCCTACGAGCAGTACTTC. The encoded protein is CATAGPSYEQYF.

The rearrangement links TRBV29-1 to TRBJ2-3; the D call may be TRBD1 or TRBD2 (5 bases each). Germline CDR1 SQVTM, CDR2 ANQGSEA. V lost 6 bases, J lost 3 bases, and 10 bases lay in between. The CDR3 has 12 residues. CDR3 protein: CSVLGATDTQYF. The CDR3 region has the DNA TGCAGCGTCCTCGGGGCAACAGATACGCAGTATTTT.

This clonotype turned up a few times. The CDR3 is CASSLAQGTAEAFF. The CDR3, as DNA: TGCGCCAGCAGCTTGGCCCAGGGAACGGCTGAAGCTTTCTTT. The chain joins TRBV5-1 to TRBJ1-1; D possibly corresponds to TRBD1 (5 bases). V was trimmed by 0 bases and J by 6 bases, leaving 12 bases between them. This CDR3 spans 14 amino acids. Germline CDR1 is SGHRS and CDR2 is YFSETQ.

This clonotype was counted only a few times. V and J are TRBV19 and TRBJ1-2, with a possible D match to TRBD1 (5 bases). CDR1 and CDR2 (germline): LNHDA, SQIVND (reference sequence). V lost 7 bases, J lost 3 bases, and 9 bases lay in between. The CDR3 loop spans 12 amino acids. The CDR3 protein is CASMGDYYGYTF. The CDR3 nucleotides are TGTGCCAGTATGGGGGATTACTATGGCTACACCTTC.

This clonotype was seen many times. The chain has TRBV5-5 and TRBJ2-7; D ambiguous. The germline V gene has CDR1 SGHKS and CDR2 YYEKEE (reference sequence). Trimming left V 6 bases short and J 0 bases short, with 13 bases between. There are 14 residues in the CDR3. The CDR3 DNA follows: TGTGCCAGCACCCTGGGTCAGGCCTCCTACGAGCAGTACTTC. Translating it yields CASTLGQASYEQYF. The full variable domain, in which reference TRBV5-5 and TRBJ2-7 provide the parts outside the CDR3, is DAGVTQSPTHLIKTRGQQVTLRCSPISGHKSVSWYQQVLGQGPQFIFQYYEKEERGRGNFPDRFSARQFPNYSSELNVNALLLGDSALYLCASTLGQASYEQYFGPGTRLTVT.

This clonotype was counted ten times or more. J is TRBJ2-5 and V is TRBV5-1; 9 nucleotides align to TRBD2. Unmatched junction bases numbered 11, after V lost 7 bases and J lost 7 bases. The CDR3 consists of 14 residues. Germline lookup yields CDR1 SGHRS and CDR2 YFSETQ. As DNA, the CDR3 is TGCGCCAGCCGACTGGGGACTAGCCTGGGGACCCAGTACTTC. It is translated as CASRLGTSLGTQYF.

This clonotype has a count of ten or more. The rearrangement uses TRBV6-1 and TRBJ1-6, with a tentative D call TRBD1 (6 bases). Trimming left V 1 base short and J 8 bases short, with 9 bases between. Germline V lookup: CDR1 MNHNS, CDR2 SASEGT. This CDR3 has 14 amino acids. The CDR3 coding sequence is TGTGCCAGCAGTGAAGGGACAGACCATTCACCCCTCCACTTT. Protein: CASSEGTDHSPLHF.

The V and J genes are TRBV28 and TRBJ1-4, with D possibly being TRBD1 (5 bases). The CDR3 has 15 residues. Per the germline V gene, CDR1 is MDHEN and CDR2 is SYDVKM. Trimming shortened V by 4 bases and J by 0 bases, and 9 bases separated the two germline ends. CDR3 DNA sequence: TGTGCCAGCAGTTCAGGGAGTGCAACTAATGAAAAACTGTTTTTT. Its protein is CASSSGSATNEKLFF.

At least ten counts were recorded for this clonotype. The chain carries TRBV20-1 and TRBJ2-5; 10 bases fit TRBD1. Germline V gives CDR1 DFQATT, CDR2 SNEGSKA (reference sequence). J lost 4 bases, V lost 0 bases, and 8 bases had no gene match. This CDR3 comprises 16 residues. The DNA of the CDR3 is TGCAGTGCTAGAGATTGGGGACAGGGGAAAGGAGAGACCCAGTACTTC. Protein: CSARDWGQGKGETQYF.

CDR3 DNA: TGTGCCAGCAGCGGGGGGTCTGGTGTAGATACGCAGTATTTT. Translating it yields CASSGGSGVDTQYF. J is TRBJ2-3 and V is TRBV6-6; 7 positions match TRBD2. Germline V gene data show CDR1 as MNHNY and CDR2 as SVGAGI (reference sequence). This CDR3 contains 14 residues. The V and J ends lost 6 bases and 5 bases, in that order; junction bases with no gene match: 8.

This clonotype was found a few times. The DNA for the CDR3 is TGTGCCAGTAGTATTACGGGGACAGTTAACACCGGGGAGCTGTTTTTT. This gives the protein CASSITGTVNTGELFF. The V gene is TRBV19, the J gene TRBJ2-2, with 7 bases matching TRBD1. CDR3 length: 16 residues. Germline values: CDR1 LNHDA, CDR2 SQIVND (reference sequence). V was pared by 3 bases and J by 2 bases, with 6 bases of the junction left unmatched.

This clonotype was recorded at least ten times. The CDR3 loop is CASSSRGTFDQPQHF. As DNA, the CDR3 is TGTGCCAGCAGCTCCCGGGGAACATTCGATCAGCCCCAGCATTTT. The chain combines TRBV5-6 with TRBJ1-5; D not certain. This CDR3 contains 15 residues. Trimming cost V 3 bases and J 5 bases, with 15 bases left between them. Looked up from germline, CDR1 is SGHDT and CDR2 is YYEEEE.